This TCR beta chain appears in the sequencing data of a study of blood T cell repertoires in COVID-19. There are 15 residues in the CDR3. Looked up from germline, CDR1 is KGHSH and CDR2 is LQKENI. Trimming cost V 0 bases and J 2 bases; bases outside gene matches: 2. Method: immunoSEQ multiplex PCR; TCRdb's copy keeps in-frame clones and lacks some. The top ten hold about 4.5% of the sample, which has about 140,000 clones, 80% to 90% seen once. The sequenced sample was PBMCs or T cells enriched from blood (not recorded which). This chain joins TRBV18 and TRBJ1-2; TRBD1 matches at 8 bases. The clonotype originates from a man over 45 who had recovered from COVID-19. CDR3 region: CASSPPWTGNYGYTF. For the CDR3, the DNA is TGTGCCAGCTCACCACCGTGGACAGGGAACTATGGCTACACCTTC.